The rows below give T cell receptor beta chains drawn from one sample of a study of pediatric ulcerative colitis. The method was immunoSEQ multiplex PCR; TCRdb's version includes in-frame clones alone and lacks a portion of them. The sample has about 40,000 clones, 65% to 80% seen once. Sample: gut tissue. These receptors all stem from a boy aged 5 to 17 with severe ulcerative colitis. Each CDR3 is given with its conserved first and last residue. The D gene is left open where the match is weak. Clone size is shown for a subset of rows, as once, few, many or a class of expanded clone.

v_call: TRBV7-9; d_call: -; clone_size: -; j_call: TRBJ1-4; cdr3_nt: TGTGCCAGCAGCTTAAGGACACCTACTAATGAAAAACTGTTTTTT; cdr3_aa: CASSLRTPTNEKLFF
v_call: TRBV7-9; d_call: -; clone_size: -; j_call: TRBJ2-6; cdr3_nt: TGTGCCAGCAGCTCCAGCTCTGGGGCCAACGTCCTGACTTTC; cdr3_aa: CASSSSSGANVLTF
v_call: TRBV2; d_call: -; clone_size: few; j_call: TRBJ1-3; cdr3_nt: TGTGCCAGCAGTGACAGATACTCTGGAAACACCATATATTTT; cdr3_aa: CASSDRYSGNTIYF
v_call: TRBV6-1; d_call: -; clone_size: -; j_call: TRBJ2-7; cdr3_nt: TGTGCCAGCAGAGACCAGGGCTCCTACGAGCAGTACTTC; cdr3_aa: CASRDQGSYEQYF
v_call: TRBV4-1; d_call: TRBD1; clone_size: once; j_call: TRBJ1-1; cdr3_nt: TGCGCCAGCAGCAGGTCCGGGGACAGGGGGCCCACTGAAGCTTTCTTT; cdr3_aa: CASSRSGDRGPTEAFF
v_call: TRBV27; d_call: -; clone_size: -; j_call: TRBJ1-2; cdr3_nt: TGTGCCAGCAGTTTATCACCCTTAGGCTATGGCTACACCTTC; cdr3_aa: CASSLSPLGYGYTF
v_call: TRBV7-3; d_call: -; clone_size: -; j_call: TRBJ2-5; cdr3_nt: TGTGCCAGCAGCGCCCGACTGGACGGAGAGACCCAGTACTTC; cdr3_aa: CASSARLDGETQYF
v_call: TRBV7-8; d_call: -; clone_size: -; j_call: TRBJ1-1; cdr3_nt: TGTGCCAGCAGCTTGACAGAGGGCACTGAAGCTTTCTTT; cdr3_aa: CASSLTEGTEAFF
v_call: TRBV5-1; d_call: -; clone_size: -; j_call: TRBJ2-3; cdr3_nt: TGCGCCAGCAGCTTGTTGGGAGCGGGAGATACGCAGTATTTT; cdr3_aa: CASSLLGAGDTQYF
v_call: TRBV2; d_call: TRBD1; clone_size: -; j_call: TRBJ1-1; cdr3_nt: TGTGCCAGCAGCGTCAGGGGGCCAGCCGCTGAAGCTTTCTTT; cdr3_aa: CASSVRGPAAEAFF
v_call: TRBV6-5; d_call: TRBD1; clone_size: -; j_call: TRBJ1-6; cdr3_nt: TGTGCCAGCAGTTACGCGGGACAGGATTATTCACCCCTCCACTTT; cdr3_aa: CASSYAGQDYSPLHF
v_call: TRBV7-6; d_call: -; clone_size: -; j_call: TRBJ2-7; cdr3_nt: TGTGCCAGCAGCTGGACTGGGACCGGGGACGAGCAGTACTTC; cdr3_aa: CASSWTGTGDEQYF
v_call: TRBV20-1; d_call: -; clone_size: -; j_call: TRBJ2-3; cdr3_nt: TGCAGTGCTGGCGCTACGGCGGTTGGAGGTTTT; cdr3_aa: CSAGATAVGGF
v_call: TRBV18; d_call: -; clone_size: -; j_call: TRBJ1-1; cdr3_nt: TGTGCCAGCGGTTTTTTTGGGGCTGGGACTGAAGCTTTCTTT; cdr3_aa: CASGFFGAGTEAFF
v_call: TRBV15; d_call: -; clone_size: -; j_call: TRBJ2-3; cdr3_nt: TGTGCCACCAGCAGAGATCAAGGAGATACGCAGTATTTT; cdr3_aa: CATSRDQGDTQYF
v_call: TRBV7-9; d_call: -; clone_size: -; j_call: TRBJ1-2; cdr3_nt: TGTGCCAGCAGCCTCTGGTCGAGCTATGGCTACACCTTC; cdr3_aa: CASSLWSSYGYTF
v_call: TRBV7-9; d_call: TRBD2; clone_size: -; j_call: TRBJ2-5; cdr3_nt: TGTGCCAGCAGCTCCCTCCCGGGGATAGCGGGGGGGACAGAGACCCAGTACTTC; cdr3_aa: CASSSLPGIAGGTETQYF
v_call: TRBV6-5; d_call: -; clone_size: -; j_call: TRBJ1-6; cdr3_nt: TGTGCCAGCAGTTACGGTTGGACATCGAATTCACCCCTCCACTTT; cdr3_aa: CASSYGWTSNSPLHF
v_call: TRBV7-6; d_call: TRBD2; clone_size: -; j_call: TRBJ2-3; cdr3_nt: TGTGCCAGCAGCTCGGGACTAGCAGCAGATACGCAGTATTTT; cdr3_aa: CASSSGLAADTQYF
v_call: TRBV5-6; d_call: TRBD1; clone_size: -; j_call: TRBJ1-5; cdr3_nt: TGTGCCAGCAGCTTCGCCCGGGACAGGGAGAGGGGTAGGCAGCCCCAGCATTTT; cdr3_aa: CASSFARDRERGRQPQHF
v_call: TRBV7-9; d_call: -; clone_size: few; j_call: TRBJ1-5; cdr3_nt: TGTGCCAGCAGCTCTAGCGACGGTCGTGGGCCCCAGCATTTT; cdr3_aa: CASSSSDGRGPQHF
v_call: TRBV29-1; d_call: -; clone_size: -; j_call: TRBJ1-2; cdr3_nt: TGCAGCGTTCCCCCCGGGGGCACTAGCTATGGCTACACCTTC; cdr3_aa: CSVPPGGTSYGYTF